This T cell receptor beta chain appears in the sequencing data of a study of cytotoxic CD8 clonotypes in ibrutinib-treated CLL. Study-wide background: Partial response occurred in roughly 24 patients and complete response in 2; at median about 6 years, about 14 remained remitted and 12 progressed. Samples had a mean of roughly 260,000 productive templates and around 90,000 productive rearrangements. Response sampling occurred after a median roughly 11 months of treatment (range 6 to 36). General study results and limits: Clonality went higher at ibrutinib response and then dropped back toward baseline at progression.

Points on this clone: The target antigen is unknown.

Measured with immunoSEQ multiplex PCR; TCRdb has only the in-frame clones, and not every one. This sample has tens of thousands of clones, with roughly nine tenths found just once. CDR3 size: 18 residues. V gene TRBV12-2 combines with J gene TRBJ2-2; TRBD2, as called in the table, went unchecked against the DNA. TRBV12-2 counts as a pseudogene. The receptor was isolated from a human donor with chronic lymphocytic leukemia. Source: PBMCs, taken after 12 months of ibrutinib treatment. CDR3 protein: CASSFGSGGRPFTGELFF. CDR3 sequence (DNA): TGTGCAAGTAGCTTTGGTAGCGGGGGTCGACCTTTCACCGGGGAGCTGTTTTTT.